These 27 T cell receptor beta chains came from one sample sequenced in a study of blood T cell repertoires in COVID-19. Clones were read by immunoSEQ multiplex PCR, and TCRdb kept only the in-frame ones, dropping some. The repertoire consists of around 300,000 clones, with 90% occurring once and the leading ten covering approximately 4%. The sample taken for sequencing was PBMCs or T cells enriched from blood (not recorded which). The receptors here all came from a woman aged 18-30 years with acute COVID-19.

V and J are TRBV24-1 and TRBJ1-1, with 7 positions matching TRBD1. Germline values: CDR1 KGHDR, CDR2 SFDVKD. The CDR3 extends over 13 amino acids. The trim removed 3 bases at V and 5 bases at J, leaving 2 bases unmatched. The CDR3 nucleotides read TGTGCCACCAGTGATCTGACAGGGACTGAAGCTTTCTTT. This encodes CATSDLTGTEAFF.

This chain joins TRBV7-2 and TRBJ2-4; tentative D call: TRBD1 (6 bases). V was pared by 0 bases and J by 1 base, with 19 bases between. This CDR3 contains 19 residues. Germline values: CDR1 SGHTA, CDR2 FQGNSA. This CDR3 is CASSLASGVTSYAKNIQYF. The CDR3 region has the DNA TGTGCCAGCAGCTTAGCCTCAGGGGTCACTTCTTATGCCAAAAACATTCAGTACTTC.

V is TRBV6-1 and J is TRBJ2-1, with 7 bases identical to TRBD1. The V segment lost 2 bases and the J segment 7 bases; nucleotides outside the gene matches: 2. The CDR3 runs 13 residues. Germline assignment: CDR1 MNHNS and CDR2 SASEGT. The chain's CDR3 is CASSEIQGNEQFF. The DNA of the CDR3 is TGTGCCAGCAGTGAAATACAGGGGAATGAGCAGTTCTTC.

The CDR3 DNA reads TGTGCCAGCAGTCCCCCCTCAGGGCGTAGGACCTTC. It yields the protein CASSPPSGRRTF. J is TRBJ1-2 and V is TRBV28; a possible D gene is TRBD1 (5 bases). Germline loops: CDR1 MDHEN, CDR2 SYDVKM. The CDR3 contains 12 residues. V gave up 5 bases and J gave up 14 bases, with 18 bases separating them.

V is TRBV21-1 and J is TRBJ1-2; the table's D gene call, TRBD1, was not cross checked with the DNA. TRBV21-1 is tagged as a pseudogene. This CDR3 is 16 amino acids long. CDR3 region: CASSTLDRRRGNGYTF. CDR3 coding DNA: TGTGCCAGCAGCACATTAGACAGGAGAAGAGGAAATGGCTACACCTTC.

This clone came up once. This sequence joins TRBV5-1 and TRBJ1-3; no clear D. Trimming took 9 bases from V and 0 from J, leaving 10 bases between them. Germline CDR1 is SGHRS and CDR2 is YFSETQ. The CDR3 runs to 13 residues. DNA for the CDR3: TGCGCCACCCTGGAGGGCTCTGGAAACACCATATATTTT. Amino acid sequence: CATLEGSGNTIYF.

J is TRBJ1-5 and V is TRBV27, with 7 nucleotides matching TRBD1. Germline V CDR1 and CDR2: MNHEY, SMNVEV (reference sequence). The ends lost 6 bases at V and 5 bases at J; junction bases unmatched: 19. The CDR3 has 18 residues. The CDR3 here is CASSRLGQLTALHQPQHF. Written as DNA, the CDR3 is TGTGCCAGCAGCCGCTTGGGACAGCTTACCGCTTTGCATCAGCCCCAGCATTTT.

This chain joins TRBV6-5 and TRBJ1-3; D uncertain. The germline gives CDR1 MNHEY, CDR2 SVGAGI. Trimming left V 3 bases short and J 0 bases short, with 3 bases between. This CDR3 region has 13 residues. The CDR3 nucleotides are TGTGCCAGCAGTTATCTCTCTGGAAACACCATATATTTT. This sequence encodes CASSYLSGNTIYF.

The chain combines TRBV28 with TRBJ1-1, with TRBD1 matching 7 bases. Germline CDR1 is MDHEN and CDR2 is SYDVKM. The CDR3 extends over 16 amino acids. Losses at the gene ends were 5 bases for V and 2 bases for J; bases not matched to a gene: 11. The CDR3 bases are TGTGCCAGCAGTAGAGGCTATCAGGGGGGAAACACTGAAGCTTTCTTT. Translating gives CASSRGYQGGNTEAFF.

CDR3 nucleotide sequence: TGTGCCAGCTCAAGGACTAGCGTTCTCCACAATGAGCAGTTCTTC. Translating gives CASSRTSVLHNEQFF. V gene TRBV28 combines with J gene TRBJ2-1; 9 nucleotides match TRBD2. CDR1 MDHEN and CDR2 SYDVKM come from the germline V gene. This CDR3 contains 15 residues. Trimming took 8 bases from V and 5 from J; bases not matched to a gene: 10.

Remarks on this clone: A read error may produce the germline difference seen at one junction end. V usage is TRBV12-3 or TRBV12-4 and J usage is TRBJ2-1; D is unresolved. This CDR3 comprises 12 residues. The CDR3 nucleotides are TGTGCCAGCAGTTTCTCCGACAATGAGCAGTTCTTC. Residues: CASSFSDNEQFF.

The rearrangement uses TRBV7-2 and TRBJ2-3; D is possibly TRBD1 (5 bases). CDR3 size: 14 residues. Trimming took 5 bases from V and 2 from J, leaving 11 bases between them. Germline CDR1 reads SGHTA; CDR2 reads FQGNSA. The CDR3 reads CASSLGHPTDTQYF. For the CDR3, the DNA is TGTGCCAGCAGCCTAGGACACCCCACAGATACGCAGTATTTT.

The chain employs TRBV5-6 and TRBJ2-7; D call uncertain. Germline CDR1 is SGHDT and CDR2 is YYEEEE. V dropped 7 bases and J dropped 2 bases, with 19 bases sitting between them. CDR3 length equals 15 residues. CDR3: CASHDQALLPYEQYF. The CDR3 nucleotides are TGTGCCAGCCATGATCAGGCGCTGCTACCCTACGAGCAGTACTTC.

The rearrangement joins TRBV6-5 to TRBJ2-6, with D unclear. The V gene lost 6 bases and the J gene lost 0 bases, with 6 bases spanning the gap. Germline V lookup: CDR1 MNHEY, CDR2 SVGAGI. This CDR3 has 14 amino acids. CDR3 sequence: CASRASSGANVLTF. In DNA form, the CDR3 reads TGTGCCAGCAGGGCTAGCTCTGGGGCCAACGTCCTGACTTTC.

This chain links TRBV18 with TRBJ1-1, with 12 bases that match TRBD1. Germline V lookup: CDR1 KGHSH, CDR2 LQKENI. This CDR3 comprises 17 residues. The junction had 11 bases not matched to a gene; V was cut back by 4 bases and J by 5 bases. The CDR3 nucleotides are TGTGCCAGCTCACAAGGGGGACAGGGGGCCGTTGGGACTGAAGCTTTCTTT. It codes for CASSQGGQGAVGTEAFF.

CDR3 coding DNA: TGCAGCGTTGGGAGGAGACGGGCGCACGGAGCTTTCTTT. This translates into CSVGRRRAHGAFF. V and J are TRBV29-1 and TRBJ1-1; D is uncertain. The V end was cut by 4 bases, the J end by 10 bases, with 19 bases between. Germline CDR1 is SQVTM and CDR2 is ANQGSEA. The length of the CDR3 is 13 residues.

V gene TRBV7-8 combines with J gene TRBJ1-1; D is perhaps TRBD1 (6 bases). The CDR3 has 14 residues. Trimming cost V 5 bases and J 3 bases, with 13 bases left between them. The germline gives CDR1 SGHVS, CDR2 FQNEAQ. CDR3 nucleotides: TGTGCCAGCAGCCTAACAGGGATGGACACTGAAGCTTTCTTT. It encodes CASSLTGMDTEAFF.

In its sample, this clone was seen a few times. This sequence joins TRBV6-5 and TRBJ1-5; D may be TRBD1 (6 bases). The germline gives CDR1 MNHEY, CDR2 SVGAGI. This CDR3 is 13 amino acids long. Trimming removed 4 bases from V and 4 bases from J, with 8 bases in between. Here the CDR3 DNA reads TGTGCCAGCAGTTTGAGGGGGAATCAGCCCCAGCATTTT. It yields the protein CASSLRGNQPQHF.

This chain connects TRBV7-3 to TRBJ2-1, with a possible D match to TRBD2 (6 bases). Trimming took off 5 bases at V and 2 bases at J, with 13 bases between the two ends. The CDR3 loop spans 15 amino acids. Germline assignment: CDR1 SGHTA and CDR2 FQGTGA. Here the CDR3 DNA reads TGTGCCAGCAGCACGGAGGGCGGGACCTACAATGAGCAGTTCTTC. Its protein product is CASSTEGGTYNEQFF.

The V call is TRBV24-1, the J call TRBJ2-3, with 10 bases aligning to TRBD1. Trimming took 6 bases from V and 6 from J; bases not matched to a gene: 8. Germline V gene sequence: CDR1 KGHDR, CDR2 SFDVKD. The CDR3 has 15 residues. The CDR3: CATSPSGQGVDTQYF. DNA for the CDR3: TGTGCCACCAGTCCCAGCGGACAGGGGGTTGATACGCAGTATTTT.

The genes are TRBV10-2 and TRBJ1-1; D is perhaps TRBD1 (5 bases). Trimming removed 6 bases at V and 0 bases at J, with 14 bases between. Germline CDR1 reads WSHSY; CDR2 reads SAAADI. This CDR3 contains 15 residues. Here the CDR3 DNA reads TGCGCCAGCAGCGCTCACCGGGGGATGAACACTGAAGCTTTCTTT. Residues: CASSAHRGMNTEAFF.

The chain has TRBV6-5 and TRBJ2-1, with TRBD2 identical over 12 bases. Germline V gene lookup returns CDR1 MNHEY and CDR2 SVGAGI. CDR3 length: 15 residues. Trimming cost V 10 bases and J 6 bases; bases outside gene matches: 10. CDR3: CATELLAGGGNEQFF. DNA of the CDR3: TGTGCCACAGAGTTGCTAGCGGGAGGGGGCAATGAGCAGTTCTTC.

V gene TRBV9 combines with J gene TRBJ2-7, with 9 bases that match TRBD2. This CDR3 is 16 amino acids long. Per germline, CDR1 SGDLS and CDR2 YYNGEE. J gave up 3 bases and V 4 bases, and 11 bases lay outside the gene matches. The CDR3 loop reads CASSPREAGGFYEQYF. For the CDR3, the DNA is TGTGCCAGCAGCCCAAGGGAAGCGGGAGGTTTCTACGAGCAGTACTTC.

A single count supports this clone. The chain joins TRBV7-2 to TRBJ1-5; the match to TRBD1 covers 10 bases. CDR1 is SGHTA, CDR2 FQGNSA, per germline. Trimming at V came to 6 bases and at J to 4 bases, leaving 6 bases not matched to a gene. CDR3 length: 15 residues. The CDR3 sequence: CASRSGTGVNQPQHF. CDR3 nucleotide sequence: TGTGCCAGCAGGTCCGGGACAGGGGTGAATCAGCCCCAGCATTTT.

The V call is TRBV5-6, the J call TRBJ1-2; TRBD1 matches at 9 bases. The V gene end was trimmed by 3 bases and the J gene end by 1 base; junction bases not matched to a gene: 7. Per germline, CDR1 SGHDT and CDR2 YYEEEE. The CDR3 spans 16 residues. The CDR3 region is CASSSTGTGYNYGYTF. The CDR3 DNA is TGTGCCAGCAGCTCCACCGGGACAGGGTATAACTATGGCTACACCTTC.

The gene calls are TRBV6-5 and TRBJ2-1; perhaps TRBD2 as D (5 bases). The CDR3 extends over 14 amino acids. V was clipped by 2 bases and J by 8 bases, with 13 bases between them. The germline V gene has CDR1 MNHEY and CDR2 SVGAGI. Here the CDR3 DNA reads TGTGCCAGCAGTTACGGACTCCTCGGAGATGAGCAGTTCTTC. This translates into CASSYGLLGDEQFF.

The V call is TRBV28, the J call TRBJ2-3; 13 bases match TRBD2. This CDR3 is built from 16 residues. The germline V gene has CDR1 MDHEN and CDR2 SYDVKM. V was pared by 4 bases and J by 5 bases, with 6 bases of the junction left unmatched. The CDR3 DNA reads TGTGCCAGCAGTTCCGGACTAGCGGGAGTAGGAGATACGCAGTATTTT. It codes for CASSSGLAGVGDTQYF.